This T cell receptor (beta chain) was observed in a study of blood T cell repertoires in COVID-19. The CDR3 is made up of 14 amino acids. Germline trimming cut 5 bases from V and 1 base from J; bases unmatched to any gene: 4. Germline CDR1 and CDR2: MRHNA and SNTAGT. Some clones are missing from TCRdb's copy, which holds only in-frame ones; the method was immunoSEQ multiplex PCR. The table shows about 250,000 clones, with roughly 84% occurring only once. The V call is TRBV6-4, the J call TRBJ1-1; 7 bases agree with TRBD1. Input material: peripheral blood. The clonotype was recovered from a woman between 40 and 55 years old who had recovered from COVID-19. This chain's CDR3 is CASSPGQSNTEAFF. CDR3 sequence (DNA): TGTGCCAGCAGTCCGGGACAGTCGAACACTGAAGCTTTCTTT.